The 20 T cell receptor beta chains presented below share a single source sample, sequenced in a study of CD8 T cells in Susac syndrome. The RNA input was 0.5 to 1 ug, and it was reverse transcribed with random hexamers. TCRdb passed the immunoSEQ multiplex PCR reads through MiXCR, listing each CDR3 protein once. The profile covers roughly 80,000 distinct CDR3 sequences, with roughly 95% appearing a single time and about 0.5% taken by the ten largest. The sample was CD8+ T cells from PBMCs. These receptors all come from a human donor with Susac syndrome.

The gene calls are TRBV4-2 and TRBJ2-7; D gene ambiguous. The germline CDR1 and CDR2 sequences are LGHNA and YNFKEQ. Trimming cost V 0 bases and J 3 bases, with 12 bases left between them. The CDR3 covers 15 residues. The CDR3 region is CASSQEWQAYYEQYF. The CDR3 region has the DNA TGTGCCAGCAGCCAAGAATGGCAGGCCTACTACGAGCAGTACTTC.

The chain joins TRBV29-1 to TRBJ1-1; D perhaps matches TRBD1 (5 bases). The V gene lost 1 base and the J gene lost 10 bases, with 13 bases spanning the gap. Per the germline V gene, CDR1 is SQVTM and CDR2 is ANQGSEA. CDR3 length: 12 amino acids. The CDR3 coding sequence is TGCAGCGTTGAAGGGCGGGACCAAGGAGCTTTCTTT. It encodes CSVEGRDQGAFF.

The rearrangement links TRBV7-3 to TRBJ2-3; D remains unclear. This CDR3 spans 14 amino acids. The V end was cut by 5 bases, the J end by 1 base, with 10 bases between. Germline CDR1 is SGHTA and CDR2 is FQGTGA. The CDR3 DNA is TGTGCCAGCAGCCCGATTGGGGGCACAGATACGCAGTATTTT. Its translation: CASSPIGGTDTQYF.

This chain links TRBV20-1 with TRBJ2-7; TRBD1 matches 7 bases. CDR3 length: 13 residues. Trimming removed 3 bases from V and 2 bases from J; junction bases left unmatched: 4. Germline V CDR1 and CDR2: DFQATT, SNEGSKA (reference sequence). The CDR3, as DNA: TGCAGTGCTAGGGGGACAGACCCCTACGAGCAGTACTTC. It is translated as CSARGTDPYEQYF.

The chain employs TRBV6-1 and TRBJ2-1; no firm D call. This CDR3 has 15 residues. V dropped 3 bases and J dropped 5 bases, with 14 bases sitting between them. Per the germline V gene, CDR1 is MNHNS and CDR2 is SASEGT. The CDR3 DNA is TGTGCCAGCAGTGAGGGTTTGTTTCTGGACAATGAGCAGTTCTTC. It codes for CASSEGLFLDNEQFF.

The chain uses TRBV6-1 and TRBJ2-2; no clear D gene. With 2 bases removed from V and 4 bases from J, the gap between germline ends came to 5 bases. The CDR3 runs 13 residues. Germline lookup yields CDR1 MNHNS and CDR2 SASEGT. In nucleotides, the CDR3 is TGTGCCAGCAGTGAATACTTCACCGGGGAGCTGTTTTTT. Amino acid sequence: CASSEYFTGELFF.

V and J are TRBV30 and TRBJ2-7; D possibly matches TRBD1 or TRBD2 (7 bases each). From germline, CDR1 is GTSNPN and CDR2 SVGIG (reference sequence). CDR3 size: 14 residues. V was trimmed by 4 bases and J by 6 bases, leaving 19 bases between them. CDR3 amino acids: CAWTQGGARLEQYF. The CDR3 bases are TGTGCCTGGACCCAGGGGGGGGCCCGTCTCGAGCAGTACTTC.

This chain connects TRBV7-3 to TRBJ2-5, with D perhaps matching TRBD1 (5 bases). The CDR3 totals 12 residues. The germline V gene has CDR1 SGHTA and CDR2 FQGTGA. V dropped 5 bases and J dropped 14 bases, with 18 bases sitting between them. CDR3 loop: CASSPGGRVTYF. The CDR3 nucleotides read TGTGCCAGCAGCCCCGGTGGCAGGGTAACTTACTTC.

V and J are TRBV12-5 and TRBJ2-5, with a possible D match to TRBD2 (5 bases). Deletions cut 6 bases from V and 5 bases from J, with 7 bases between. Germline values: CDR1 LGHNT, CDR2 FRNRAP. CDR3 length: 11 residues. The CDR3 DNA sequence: TGTGCTAGTGGGGACTTCGAGACCCAGTACTTC. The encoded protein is CASGDFETQYF.

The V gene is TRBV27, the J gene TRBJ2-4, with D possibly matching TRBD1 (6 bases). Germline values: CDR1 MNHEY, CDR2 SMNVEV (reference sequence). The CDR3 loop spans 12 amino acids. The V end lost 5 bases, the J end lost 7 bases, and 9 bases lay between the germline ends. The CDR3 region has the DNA TGTGCCAGCAGTCTTACAGGGAACATTCAGTACTTC. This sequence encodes CASSLTGNIQYF.

The CDR3 nucleotides are TGTGCCACCAGTGATTTGCGTAGCGGGGGGGCAGGTGAGCAGTTCTTC. It translates to CATSDLRSGGAGEQFF. The genes are TRBV24-1 and TRBJ2-1, with 11 bases identical to TRBD2. The CDR3 spans 16 residues. CDR1 KGHDR and CDR2 SFDVKD come from the germline V gene. With V trimmed by 0 bases and J by 9 bases, 6 bases remained unmatched.

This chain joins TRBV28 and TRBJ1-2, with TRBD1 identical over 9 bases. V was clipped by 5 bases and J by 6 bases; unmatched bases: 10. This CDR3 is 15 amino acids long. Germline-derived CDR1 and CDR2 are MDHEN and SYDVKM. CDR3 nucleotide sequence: TGTGCCAGCAGTACCGGGGACAGGGTCGGGGATGGCTACACCTTC. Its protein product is CASSTGDRVGDGYTF.

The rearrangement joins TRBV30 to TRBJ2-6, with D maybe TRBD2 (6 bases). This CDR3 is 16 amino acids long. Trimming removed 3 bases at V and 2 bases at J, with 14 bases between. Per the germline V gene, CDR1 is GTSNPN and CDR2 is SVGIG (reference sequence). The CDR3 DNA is TGTGCCTGGAGCGTGATGGCGGGGACTGGGGCCAACGTCCTGACTTTC. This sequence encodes CAWSVMAGTGANVLTF.

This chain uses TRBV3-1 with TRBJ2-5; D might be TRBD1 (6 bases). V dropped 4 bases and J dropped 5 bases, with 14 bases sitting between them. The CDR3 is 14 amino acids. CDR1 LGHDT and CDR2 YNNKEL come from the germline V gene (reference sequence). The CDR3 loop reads CASSLRQVEETQYF. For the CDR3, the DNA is TGTGCCAGCAGCCTAAGACAGGTAGAGGAGACCCAGTACTTC.

The CDR3 nucleotides are TGCAGCGTAGGACAGGACTACGAGCAGTACTTC. Encoded protein: CSVGQDYEQYF. The chain employs TRBV29-1 and TRBJ2-7; TRBD1 matches at 7 bases. The CDR3 extends over 11 amino acids. CDR1 is SQVTM and CDR2 is ANQGSEA in the germline V gene. V lost 6 bases to trimming and J lost 3 bases; unmatched junction nucleotides: 2.

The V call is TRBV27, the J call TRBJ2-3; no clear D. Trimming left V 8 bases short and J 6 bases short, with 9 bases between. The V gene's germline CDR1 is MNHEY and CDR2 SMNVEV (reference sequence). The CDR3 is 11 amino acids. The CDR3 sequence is CASGMGDTQYF. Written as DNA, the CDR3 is TGTGCCAGCGGCATGGGGGATACGCAGTATTTT.

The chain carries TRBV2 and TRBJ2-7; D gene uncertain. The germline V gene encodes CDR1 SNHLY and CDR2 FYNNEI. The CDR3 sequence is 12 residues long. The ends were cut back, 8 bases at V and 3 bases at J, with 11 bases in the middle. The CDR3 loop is CASRGGRYEQYF. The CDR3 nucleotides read TGTGCCAGCCGTGGCGGCCGCTACGAGCAGTACTTC.

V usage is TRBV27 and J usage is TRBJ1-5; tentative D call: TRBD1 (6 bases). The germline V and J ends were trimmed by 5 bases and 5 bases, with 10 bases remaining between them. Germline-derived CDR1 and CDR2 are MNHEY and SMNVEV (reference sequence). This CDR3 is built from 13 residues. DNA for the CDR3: TGTGCCAGCAGTGACCAGGGGCATCAGCCCCAGCATTTT. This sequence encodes CASSDQGHQPQHF.

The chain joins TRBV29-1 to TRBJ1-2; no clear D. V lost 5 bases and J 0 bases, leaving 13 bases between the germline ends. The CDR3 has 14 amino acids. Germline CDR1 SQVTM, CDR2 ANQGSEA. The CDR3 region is CSVYDGGANYGYTF. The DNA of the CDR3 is TGCAGCGTTTACGACGGAGGAGCTAACTATGGCTACACCTTC. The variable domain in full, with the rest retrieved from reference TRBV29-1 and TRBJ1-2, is SAVISQKPSRDICQRGTSLTIQCQVDSQVTMMFWYRQQPGQSLTLIATANQGSEATYESGFVIDKFPISRPNLTFSTLTVSNMSPEDSSIYLCSVYDGGANYGYTFGSGTRLTVV.

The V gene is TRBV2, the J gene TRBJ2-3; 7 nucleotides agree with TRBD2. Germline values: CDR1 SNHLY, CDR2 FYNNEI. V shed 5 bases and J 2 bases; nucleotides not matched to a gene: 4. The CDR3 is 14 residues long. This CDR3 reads CASSLRGYTDTQYF. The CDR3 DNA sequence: TGTGCCAGCAGTTTGCGGGGGTACACAGATACGCAGTATTTT. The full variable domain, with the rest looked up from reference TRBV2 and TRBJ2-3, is EPEVTQTPSHQVTQMGQEVILRCVPISNHLYFYWYRQILGQKVEFLVSFYNNEISEKSEIFDDQFSVERPDGSNFTLKIRSTKLEDSAMYFCASSLRGYTDTQYFGPGTRLTVL.